This TCR beta chain is drawn from a study of blood T cell repertoires in COVID-19. This CDR3 contains 17 residues. J gave up 0 bases and V 0 bases, and 2 bases lay outside the gene matches. CDR1 is SGHDT, CDR2 YYEEEE, per germline. This clone was counted a single time. The repertoire was sequenced with immunoSEQ multiplex PCR; TCRdb's copy has only in-frame clones and lacks some. This sample has around 64,000 clones; roughly nine tenths occur once, and the top ten carry around 5.5%. The receptor was derived from an older man in a cohort sampled during active COVID-19. The chain combines TRBV5-6 with TRBJ1-4; 10 bases are a match to TRBD1. The sample was peripheral blood. This CDR3 reads CASSLGQGATTNEKLFF. In DNA form, the CDR3 reads TGTGCCAGCAGCTTGGGACAGGGGGCAACAACTAATGAAAAACTGTTTTTT.